This T cell receptor beta chain originates from a study of T cell responses to AZD1222 COVID-19 vaccine (dated by TCRdb to the early 2020s). A note on the overall study: AZD1222 recipients given second doses at about 4 weeks or at about 12 weeks were pooled, since spike-specific TCR depth and breadth were not found to differ between the two schedules. TCR sequencing covered roughly 230 trial participants: roughly 200 given two doses of AZD1222 and approximately 26 given two doses of MenACWY control vaccine. Trial participants were enrolled by age into 18-55, 56-69 and 70-plus year subgroups, with about 150, 28 and 57 TCR-sequenced participants respectively.

About this clone: The specificity of this receptor is unknown. Per-base qualities were not stored, and no clone one base away is much larger.

What the study reported, not specific to this receptor: Spike-specific TCR breadth and depth rose significantly after two AZD1222 doses compared with day 0 and with MenACWY recipients. The 56-69-year group was small, and its depth increase did not reach significance, likely because of low power. The vaccine-associated CD4 TCRs covered the entire spike protein, and the dominant responses fell in regions 160-218 and 743-854. Because no samples from the day 14 peak response were available, repertoires could be characterized only after the peak T cell response. Conclusions about previously exposed vaccinees are limited because only a handful of AZD1222 recipients were SARS-CoV-2 seropositive at baseline. Participants were mostly white British, with more females than males. The authors suggested clonal diversity may have been underestimated. Reportedly, almost half of the unique spike-specific TCRs recognized epitopes lying outside the regions that are mutated in the B.1.351 and B.1.1.7 variants.

According to the study, the label for this sample's time point signals: baseline before first vaccination. Samples from vaccinated people were obtained from the UK trials COV001 and COV002, which included a single-blind randomized controlled phase 2/3 trial of AZD1222 (ChAdOx1 nCoV-19) in healthy adults. Trial participant PBMC samples were collected at day 0 and day 28 after the second dose for TCRbeta chain sequencing. As encoded in the germline V gene, CDR1 is SGHRS while CDR2 is YFSETQ. The junction shows trimming of 2 bases on V and 3 bases on J, and the gene matches do not reach 4 bases of it. The CDR3 starts with the cysteine, ends with the phenylalanine, and has 14 residues. Only the CDR3 region is kept as DNA, spanning 42 bases read in frame from base 1. The CDR3 regions of human TCRbeta chains were analyzed by immunosequencing. As for how the authors treated the data: Repertoire TCRs were checked for matches against a reference library of SARS-CoV-2-specific TCRs that had been generated using the MIRA antigen-specificity platform. Breadth was defined as the fraction of unique TCRs that were SARS-CoV-2-associated, and depth was defined as the fraction of total T cells that were SARS-CoV-2-associated. Using the MIRA data, each spike-specific TCR was assigned both to the spike region to which the TCR was reactive and to a CD4 or CD8 class. Log10-transformed breadth and depth values were compared by one-way ANOVA with Sidak's multiple comparisons tests. Imported from immuneACCESS, the table was reduced by TCRdb to in-frame sequences with V and J called. These copies leave out some clones; in studies compared against another copy, an unresolved V gene accounts for under half, and the cause of the remainder is not known. V, J and clone size are taken as reported in that table, and D and trimming were inferred from the DNA itself. The sample has over 150,000 clones on record, almost 90% of them singletons. The top ten hold roughly 5% of the sample.

Source: peripheral blood, taken on day 0 of AZD1222 vaccination. This clonotype was sampled from an adult in good health. This sequence uses TRBV5-1 and TRBJ2-7; 8 bases in the middle match TRBD2. The CDR3 in this case is CASSLAGDNYEQYF. The DNA is as follows: TGCGCCAGCAGCTTAGCGGGAGACAACTACGAGCAGTACTTC. Full variable domain (CDR3 extended with the reference TRBV5-1 and TRBJ2-7 proteins): KAGVTQTPRYLIKTRGQQVTLSCSPISGHRSVSWYQQTPGQGLQFLFEYFSETQRNKGNFPGRFSGRQFSNSRSEMNVSTLELGDSALYLCASSLAGDNYEQYFGPGTRLTVT.